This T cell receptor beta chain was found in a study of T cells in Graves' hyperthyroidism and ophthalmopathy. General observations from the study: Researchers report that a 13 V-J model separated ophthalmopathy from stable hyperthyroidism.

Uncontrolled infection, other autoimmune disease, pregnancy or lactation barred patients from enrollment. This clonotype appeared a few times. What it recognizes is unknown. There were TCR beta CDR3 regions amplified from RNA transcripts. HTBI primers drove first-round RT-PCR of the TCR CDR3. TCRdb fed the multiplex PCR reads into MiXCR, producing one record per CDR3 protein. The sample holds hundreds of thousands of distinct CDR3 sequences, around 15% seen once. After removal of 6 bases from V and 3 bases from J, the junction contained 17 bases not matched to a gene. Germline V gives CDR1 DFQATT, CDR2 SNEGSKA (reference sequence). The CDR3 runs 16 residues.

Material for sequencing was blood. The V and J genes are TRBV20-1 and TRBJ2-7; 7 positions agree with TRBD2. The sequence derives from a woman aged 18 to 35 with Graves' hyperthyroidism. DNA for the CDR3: TGCAGTGCACAAGCCGGCGGGAGCGGGAAAGGCTACGAGCAGTACTTC. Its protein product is CSAQAGGSGKGYEQYF.